The 27 T cell receptor beta chains given below trace back to one sample, sequenced in a study of Ad26.COV2.S vaccination and SARS-CoV-2 variants (dated by TCRdb to about 2021). Per the publication, the treatment or condition label means: some 19 received Ad26.COV2.S at low or high dose, single or two shots; several received placebo; per-sample allocation not given. For vaccine and placebo recipients, repertoires were sequenced using samples collected on day 63 after the first injection. Libraries were constructed by the immunoSEQ multiplex PCR assay. TCRdb's version of the immuneACCESS table is confined to in-frame rearrangements and falls short of the full clone set. An unresolved V gene accounts for under half of the shortfall where checked; the remainder is of unknown origin. Across this sample there are roughly 410,000 clones, with roughly four fifths seen only once. Jointly, the top ten make up around 7% of the sample.

The starting material was peripheral blood, obtained in a trial of Ad26.COV2.S vaccine versus placebo. The receptors here all came from a person aged 18-65 years who received the Ad26.COV2.S COVID-19 vaccine or a placebo.

V gene TRBV4-1 combines with J gene TRBJ2-2, with D perhaps being TRBD1 or TRBD2 (5 bases each). The germline CDR1 and CDR2 sequences are MGHRA and YSYEKL. This CDR3 has 14 residues. Trimming took off 4 bases at V and 4 bases at J, with 10 bases between the two ends. In DNA form, the CDR3 reads TGCGCCAGCAGCCCCCGGGGCGCCACCGGGGAGCTGTTTTTT. This gives the protein CASSPRGATGELFF.

The rearrangement joins TRBV7-9 to TRBJ2-1; TRBD2 agrees at 7 bases. This CDR3 has 14 amino acids. Germline V lookup: CDR1 SEHNR, CDR2 FQNEAQ (reference sequence). With V trimmed by 4 bases and J by 6 bases, 6 bases remained unmatched. CDR3 sequence reads: CASSWREWGNEQFF. CDR3 DNA sequence: TGTGCCAGCAGCTGGCGGGAGTGGGGCAATGAGCAGTTCTTC. The complete variable domain, with remaining parts taken from reference TRBV7-9 and TRBJ2-1, reads DTGVSQNPRHKITKRGQNVTFRCDPISEHNRLYWYRQTLGQGPEFLTYFQNEAQLEKSRLLSDRFSAERPKGSFSTLEIQRTEQGDSAMYLCASSWREWGNEQFFGPGTRLTVL.

The V call is TRBV2, the J call TRBJ2-5; D perhaps matches TRBD2 (5 bases). Germline CDR1 and CDR2: SNHLY and FYNNEI. The CDR3 runs to 15 residues. V was shortened by 8 bases and J by 7 bases, with 23 bases between the two germline ends. The CDR3 spells CASRRTPTVKGTQYF. The CDR3 bases are TGTGCCAGCCGACGGACTCCAACGGTCAAAGGGACCCAGTACTTC.

The chain is built from TRBV27 and TRBJ2-5, with D maybe TRBD2 (7 bases). Trimming took off 8 bases at V and 9 bases at J, with 13 bases between the two ends. Per germline, CDR1 MNHEY and CDR2 SMNVEV (reference sequence). This CDR3 is 11 amino acids long. The CDR3 DNA sequence: TGTGCCAGCGGGGGGGCGGGGCCCCAGTACTTC. It is translated as CASGGAGPQYF.

This sequence joins TRBV6-5 and TRBJ2-7; a weak D match, TRBD1 (5 bases). V was clipped by 2 bases and J by 5 bases, with 7 bases between them. CDR1 and CDR2 from the germline V gene are MNHEY and SVGAGI. This CDR3 comprises 12 residues. CDR3: CASSYQGNEQYF. The CDR3 nucleotides are TGTGCCAGCAGTTACCAGGGAAACGAGCAGTACTTC.

This chain links TRBV9 with TRBJ2-1; D could derive from TRBD1 or TRBD2 (5 bases each). This CDR3 spans 14 amino acids. Germline V gene data show CDR1 as SGDLS and CDR2 as YYNGEE. Between the trimmed V and J ends, which lost 5 bases and 8 bases, there was a span of 17 bases. The CDR3 DNA reads as TGTGCCAGCAGTCCGGGACCCGTTTTTGATGAGCAGTTCTTC. Its protein is CASSPGPVFDEQFF.

The chain has TRBV19 and TRBJ1-3; D ambiguous. The CDR3 loop spans 15 amino acids. CDR1 and CDR2 from the germline V gene are LNHDA and SQIVND (reference sequence). V gave up 3 bases and J gave up 2 bases, with 11 bases separating them. This CDR3 reads CASSIYGLTGNTIYF. CDR3 DNA sequence: TGTGCCAGTAGTATCTACGGTTTAACTGGAAACACCATATATTTT.

This chain joins TRBV6-5 and TRBJ1-1, with 8 bases that match TRBD1. CDR3 size: 14 residues. V shed 6 bases and J 7 bases; nucleotides not matched to a gene: 10. Germline CDR1 reads MNHEY; CDR2 reads SVGAGI. CDR3 loop: CASSPGQGWGEAFF. The CDR3 region has the DNA TGTGCCAGCAGCCCAGGACAGGGTTGGGGTGAAGCTTTCTTT.

V gene TRBV10-3 combines with J gene TRBJ2-3; 7 bases align to TRBD1. Trimming took 2 bases from V and 3 from J; bases not matched to a gene: 2. Germline V gene lookup returns CDR1 ENHRY and CDR2 SYGVKD. The CDR3 is made up of 14 amino acids. The CDR3 coding sequence is TGTGCCATCAGTGAGGCCAGGGGGACAGATACGCAGTATTTT. Translated, it gives CAISEARGTDTQYF.

This clone was seen just once. V is TRBV18 and J is TRBJ1-4; 7 nucleotides agree with TRBD1. The CDR3 covers 14 residues. With 4 bases clipped from V and 6 bases from J, the junction kept 5 bases outside the gene matches. From germline, CDR1 is KGHSH and CDR2 LQKENI. CDR3 protein: CASSQTGVDEKLFF. DNA of the CDR3: TGTGCCAGCTCACAAACAGGGGTAGATGAAAAACTGTTTTTT. The variable domain in full, completed from reference TRBV18 and TRBJ1-4, reads NAGVMQNPRHLVRRRGQEARLRCSPMKGHSHVYWYRQLPEEGLKFMVYLQKENIIDESGMPKERFSAEFPKEGPSILRIQQVVRGDSAAYFCASSQTGVDEKLFFGSGTQLSVL.

This clone was counted a few times. The J gene is TRBJ1-5, the V gene TRBV6-1, with D unresolved. Trimming shortened V by 2 bases and J by 3 bases, and 11 bases separated the two germline ends. This CDR3 is built from 15 residues. From germline, CDR1 is MNHNS and CDR2 SASEGT. The CDR3 coding sequence is TGTGCCAGCAGTGAAACCTTATTCGACAATCAGCCCCAGCATTTT. It encodes CASSETLFDNQPQHF.

This clone was observed once. The chain is built from TRBV5-1 and TRBJ2-3; D ambiguous. The CDR3 length is 12 residues. The germline V and J ends were trimmed by 1 base and 4 bases, with 4 bases remaining between them. Germline assignment: CDR1 SGHRS and CDR2 YFSETQ. CDR3 nucleotide sequence: TGCGCCAGCAGCTTGACACCAGATACGCAGTATTTT. It encodes CASSLTPDTQYF.

This chain uses TRBV18 with TRBJ1-4; D remains unclear. Germline CDR1 is KGHSH and CDR2 is LQKENI. The CDR3 covers 16 residues. V lost 2 bases and J 3 bases, leaving 13 bases between the germline ends. CDR3 coding DNA: TGTGCCAGCTCACCAACTAGCGCCGGTGCTAATGAAAAACTGTTTTTT. As protein: CASSPTSAGANEKLFF. Full variable domain (rest looked up from reference TRBV18 and TRBJ1-4): NAGVMQNPRHLVRRRGQEARLRCSPMKGHSHVYWYRQLPEEGLKFMVYLQKENIIDESGMPKERFSAEFPKEGPSILRIQQVVRGDSAAYFCASSPTSAGANEKLFFGSGTQLSVL.

The rearrangement uses TRBV6-4 and TRBJ2-1; 11 bases are shared with TRBD2. V shed 3 bases, J shed 5 bases, and the junction held 6 bases outside the gene matches. The CDR3 loop spans 16 amino acids. The germline CDR1 and CDR2 sequences are MRHNA and SNTAGT. CDR3 DNA: TGTGCCAGCAGTGATACTAGCGGGGGAACAAACAATGAGCAGTTCTTC. Translating it yields CASSDTSGGTNNEQFF.

The V call is TRBV2, the J call TRBJ2-1, with D maybe TRBD1 (5 bases). The CDR3 loop spans 14 amino acids. Germline CDR1 and CDR2: SNHLY and FYNNEI. With 1 base removed from V and 14 bases from J, the gap between germline ends came to 18 bases. CDR3 loop: CASSEGTVGIGEFF. The CDR3 bases are TGTGCCAGCAGTGAAGGTACGGTTGGAATAGGGGAGTTCTTC.

This clone was seen just once. This rearrangement joins TRBV5-1 to TRBJ2-5; 7 bases are a match to TRBD2. The V gene's germline CDR1 is SGHRS and CDR2 YFSETQ. Trimming cost V 4 bases and J 1 base; bases outside gene matches: 4. This CDR3 comprises 14 residues. CDR3 residues: CASSLGGFQETQYF. Here the CDR3 DNA reads TGCGCCAGCAGCCTGGGAGGGTTCCAAGAGACCCAGTACTTC.

The gene calls are TRBV5-1 and TRBJ2-2; D ambiguous. V lost 0 bases and J 4 bases, leaving 10 bases between the germline ends. Germline-derived CDR1 and CDR2 are SGHRS and YFSETQ. The CDR3 extends over 15 amino acids. This chain's CDR3 is CASSLVTGRTGELFF. Here the CDR3 DNA reads TGCGCCAGCAGCTTGGTAACGGGCCGCACCGGGGAGCTGTTTTTT.

J is TRBJ2-7 and V is TRBV6-2 or TRBV6-3; D gene unclear. The CDR3 is 14 amino acids. Trimming pared 2 bases from V and 1 base from J, leaving 9 bases between. Germline assignment: CDR1 MNHEY and CDR2 SVGEGT. The CDR3 protein is CASSYLTGSYEQYF. The CDR3 region has the DNA TGTGCCAGCAGTTACCTGACCGGTTCCTACGAGCAGTACTTC.

J is TRBJ2-3 and V is TRBV5-8; D gene ambiguous. The CDR3 length is 16 residues. The germline V and J ends were trimmed by 4 bases and 2 bases, with 17 bases remaining between them. CDR1 is SGHTS and CDR2 is YDEGEE in the germline V gene. CDR3: CASSLPWTGSTDTQYF. The CDR3 DNA reads TGTGCCAGCAGCCTGCCGTGGACGGGCTCCACAGATACGCAGTATTTT. Drawing the rest from reference TRBV5-8 and TRBJ2-3, the complete variable domain is EAGVTQSPTHLIKTRGQQATLRCSPISGHTSVYWYQQALGLGLQFLLWYDEGEERNRGNFPPRFSGRQFPNYSSELNVNALELEDSALYLCASSLPWTGSTDTQYFGPGTRLTVL.

This clone is a singleton in its sample. The DNA of the CDR3 is TGTGCCAGCAGCCATCGACAGCTGAACACTGAAGCTTTCTTT. This sequence encodes CASSHRQLNTEAFF. The chain recombines TRBV14 with TRBJ1-1, with D perhaps TRBD1 (5 bases). Trimming removed 3 bases from V and 0 bases from J, with 8 bases in between. CDR3 length equals 14 residues. The V gene's germline CDR1 is SGHDN and CDR2 FVKESK.

This clone was observed a single time. This chain links TRBV10-3 with TRBJ1-4, with TRBD1 identical over 7 bases. CDR3 size: 17 residues. CDR1 is ENHRY, CDR2 SYGVKD, per germline. V was pared by 1 base and J by 5 bases, with 10 bases of the junction left unmatched. The CDR3: CAISELNFGTENEKLFF. CDR3 coding DNA: TGTGCCATCAGTGAGTTGAACTTCGGGACAGAGAATGAAAAACTGTTTTTT.

J is TRBJ1-4 and V is TRBV19; D not certain. The V end lost 2 bases, the J end lost 0 bases, and 1 base lay between the germline ends. This CDR3 is 13 amino acids long. The germline gives CDR1 LNHDA, CDR2 SQIVND (reference sequence). Here the CDR3 reads CASSITTNEKLFF. CDR3 nucleotide sequence: TGTGCCAGTAGTATAACAACTAATGAAAAACTGTTTTTT.

The chain has TRBV5-1 and TRBJ2-1; 7 bases align to TRBD2. The CDR3 covers 14 residues. J gave up 5 bases and V 5 bases, and 7 bases lay outside the gene matches. CDR1 and CDR2 (germline): SGHRS, YFSETQ. The CDR3 DNA is TGCGCCAGCAGGACTTGGGGGGGTAACAATGAGCAGTTCTTC. Its protein is CASRTWGGNNEQFF.

The rearrangement uses TRBV12-3 or TRBV12-4 and TRBJ1-1; D ambiguous. The CDR3 consists of 13 residues. V was shortened by 1 base and J by 5 bases, with 8 bases between the two germline ends. The chain's CDR3 is CASSLGYGTEAFF. CDR3 bases: TGTGCCAGCAGTTTAGGTTACGGGACTGAAGCTTTCTTT.

This sequence joins TRBV5-5 and TRBJ2-2; 9 nucleotides agree with TRBD2. The CDR3 loop spans 17 amino acids. Germline lookup yields CDR1 SGHKS and CDR2 YYEKEE (reference sequence). V gave up 0 bases and J gave up 4 bases; unmatched junction bases: 7. This CDR3 reads CASSLGLLAGSTGELFF. In DNA, the CDR3 is TGTGCCAGCAGCTTGGGTCTTCTAGCGGGGTCCACCGGGGAGCTGTTTTTT. The full variable domain, with the rest looked up from reference TRBV5-5 and TRBJ2-2, is DAGVTQSPTHLIKTRGQQVTLRCSPISGHKSVSWYQQVLGQGPQFIFQYYEKEERGRGNFPDRFSARQFPNYSSELNVNALLLGDSALYLCASSLGLLAGSTGELFFGEGSRLTVL.

The rearrangement links TRBV23-1 to TRBJ2-1, with TRBD2 as a possible D gene (6 bases). TRBV23-1 carries the ORF label, with uncertain function. The CDR3 covers 20 residues. The V gene lost 4 bases and the J gene lost 0 bases, with 25 bases spanning the gap. CDR3: CASSLPGPIRDSSSYNEQFF. For the CDR3, the DNA is TGCGCCAGCAGTCTTCCCGGACCTATCCGGGACTCAAGCTCCTACAATGAGCAGTTCTTC.

The J gene is TRBJ1-5, the V gene TRBV18; maybe TRBD1 (5 bases). V lost 1 base and J lost 2, with 12 bases in between. This CDR3 comprises 16 residues. Germline assignment: CDR1 KGHSH and CDR2 LQKENI. The CDR3 nucleotides are TGTGCCAGCTCACCACAACGTGGGGGAGGCAATCAGCCCCAGCATTTT. Translation: CASSPQRGGGNQPQHF.